The T cell receptor (gamma chain) under discussion was sequenced for a study of intestinal T cells in coeliac disease (dated by TCRdb to between 2020 and 2021). Study-level background: Coeliac patients were found to be much younger than controls, with mean ages of approximately 16.0 versus 58 years recorded in the TRG cohort. The TCR-delta (TRD) cohort included duodenal biopsies from 11 coeliac disease patients and 11 non-coeliac controls. Duodenal biopsies from around 35 coeliac disease patients and roughly 21 non-coeliac controls were included in a second, larger TCR-gamma (TRG) cohort. Points the paper makes about the study in general: FFPE-derived DNA was found to be relatively degraded, and loss of a proportion of TCR sequences in each sample was likely caused by this degradation. The coeliac group and the control group were significantly different in age, but an analysis split by age did not give significant classification. There was no way to tell repeated CDR3 amino acid sequences apart from PCR duplicates. TRG clustering correctly classified most of the 54 biopsies (roughly 94%), with a reported leave-one-out accuracy of roughly 90%. In training, clustering based on TRD kmers put every one of the 22 biopsies in the right class, and the leave-one-out accuracy was reported as 91%.

CDR1 is given as VENAVY and CDR2 as YDSYNSRV, both from the germline V gene. Ends trimmed: V by 2 bases, J by 11 bases; bases unmatched to a gene: 9. Its CDR3 holds 12 amino acids, cysteine through phenylalanine. This entry keeps only the CDR3 DNA: 36 bases, framed from base 1. Receptors were amplified or captured by multiplex PCR. The sequencer listed for this sample is Ion Torrent PGM. TRG repertoires were amplified from around 200 ng of biopsy DNA using the LymphoTrack kit, whose primers carry Illumina adapters. TRG amplicons were purified using AMPure XP beads, were quantified on a 2100 Bioanalyzer, and were pooled equimolarly. Sequencing of TRG libraries was performed on an Ion PGM instrument. Regarding the original processing steps: FastX discarded any read in which over 10% of nucleotides had a quality score below the third quartile for that patient. IMGT/HighV-QUEST was used to align the reads, assigning V, D and J genes, identifying CDR3 regions and assessing functionality. After the sequences were translated into amino acids, every sequence predicted to be non-functional was thrown out. CDR3s were split into kmers, with and without positional annotation; kmer frequencies underwent PCA, and samples were clustered using all 1023 combinations of PCs 1-10. Classification was validated by leave-one-out cross-validation, in which parameters were re-optimised on the remaining samples each time. Shannon diversity was calculated with the vegan R package from repeated random subsamples, each the size of the lowest read count. TCRdb reanalyzed the public reads with the CATT caller, and identical DNA sequences were merged afterwards. The V and J calls were determined by TCRdb, not by the authors. Recorded for this sample are roughly 500 gamma-chain clones; 45% to 60% of them occurred a single time. The ten largest clones capture over 15% of the sample.

To note about this clone: What this receptor recognizes is not known. The sample holds no much larger clone one base away, and base qualities are not on file.

For each case, genomic DNA was isolated from ten 5-um FFPE scrolls with the QIAamp DNA FFPE tissue kit. Classification of coeliac disease based on the TCR repertoire was tested using fully anonymised formalin-fixed paraffin-embedded duodenal biopsies that were surplus to diagnostic needs. The sample taken for sequencing was a duodenal biopsy. The clonotype originates from a human donor with celiac disease. The V and J genes are TRGV8 and TRGJ1 or TRGJ2. The CDR3 in this case is CATWDNGGEKLF. The nucleotides are TGTGCCACCTGGGATAATGGAGGGGAGAAACTCTTT.